This TCR beta chain was profiled in a study of CXCR3-negative and CXCR3-positive naive CD8 T cells. Study-level results: Naive cells that were CXCR3-positive had more hydrophobic TRB CDR3s (compared with CXCR3-negative naive cells).

The study made its TRB cDNA libraries by 5' RACE, adding UMI labels. TCRdb re-called the 5' RACE reads and catalogs CDR3 proteins one per entry, DNA excluded. The repertoire table contains under 85,000 distinct CDR3 sequences. Comment on this clonotype: Its antigen is not identified.

The CDR3 contains 16 residues. Per germline, CDR1 MDHEN and CDR2 SYDVKM. The sample comprised naive CXCR3- CD8+ T cells from blood. The subset here: CD45RO-CCR7+CD27+CD95- naive CD8+ T cells lacking CXCR3 (TNR3-). The sequence came from a human donor in good health. Some clones in this sample may be carry-over from other donors' samples. The gene calls are TRBV28 and TRBJ2-1; TCRdb gives TRBD2 as the D gene, but with no DNA this cannot be confirmed. CDR3 sequence: CASSLFPGRDYDEQFF.